One T cell receptor (beta chain) is described in this entry. As processed by the authors: Reference gene primer amplification gave nucleated cell count estimates. Using immunoSEQ multiplex PCR, the repertoire was profiled, and TCRdb retains in-frame clones only, with some absent. V, J and clone size are taken as reported in that table, and D and trimming were inferred from the DNA itself. This sample has about half a million clones, with around 85% found just once. This entry is derived from a study of blood T cell repertoires in COVID-19. About the study: Samples came from the United States, Italy and Spain, spanning acute and convalescent COVID-19. The cDNA or gDNA used as material had been derived from T cells, B-cell-depleted T cells, or PBMCs.

With 5 bases removed from V and 6 bases from J, the gap between germline ends came to 8 bases. Per germline, CDR1 GTSNPN and CDR2 SVGIG (reference sequence). The CDR3 sequence is 11 residues long. The specimen sequenced was peripheral blood. The gene calls are TRBV30 and TRBJ1-3; D not resolved. The receptor was derived from a human donor in a cohort sampled during active COVID-19. In nucleotides, the CDR3 is TGTGCCTGGTTCGGGGAAAACACCATATATTTT. This sequence encodes CAWFGENTIYF.